This T cell receptor beta chain was sequenced for a study of response to subunit inactivated influenza vaccine. Study-wide points: There was a suggestion from the authors that each seasonal influenza vaccination recruits few new T cells.

As concerns this clonotype: Its antigen remains unidentified.

The germline V and J ends were trimmed by 0 bases and 4 bases, with 9 bases remaining between them. The CDR3 sequence is 14 residues long. Germline V gene sequence: CDR1 SGHVS, CDR2 FNYEAQ. In TCRdb, the RT-PCR reads were re-called with MiXCR into one record per CDR3 protein. The sample has over 650,000 distinct CDR3 sequences, under 20% seen once. The source was PBMCs from blood, collected more than 4 days after vaccination. The rearrangement joins TRBV7-6 to TRBJ1-1, with D tentatively TRBD1 (5 bases). The source of this sequence is a man over 45 who received an inactivated influenza vaccine. CDR3 sequence: CASSLAEGTTEAFF. The CDR3 region has the DNA TGTGCCAGCAGCTTAGCCGAGGGGACCACTGAAGCTTTCTTT. The full variable domain, rest sourced from reference TRBV7-6 and TRBJ1-1, is GAGVSQSPRYKVTKRGQDVALRCDPISGHVSLYWYRQALGQGPEFLTYFNYEAQQDKSGLPNDRFSAERPEGSISTLTIQRTEQRDSAMYRCASSLAEGTTEAFFGQGTRLTVV.